Sequencing of this TCR beta chain was carried out in a study of blood T cells in healthy people across ages. Study-wide results and limits: It was not possible, with unsorted PBMCs, to conclusively compare naive and antigen-experienced cells.

Healthy Russian Caucasian donors spanned ages roughly 6 to 90 years. This clonotype came up many times. Its antigen remains unidentified. The authors ran a second PCR of about 6 to 11 cycles using a sample-barcoded 5' primer and a J-beta primer mix. TCRdb ran MiXCR on the 5' RACE reads and lists one entry per CDR3 protein. The sample shows over 950,000 distinct CDR3 sequences, just over 50% of them seen only once. The CDR3 contains 15 residues. Germline V gene sequence: CDR1 MNHEY, CDR2 SVGEGT. Trimming took 0 bases from V and 0 from J, leaving 3 bases between them. Sequencing was done on a sample of blood. This receptor was taken from an older woman in good health. The genes are TRBV6-2 or TRBV6-3 and TRBJ2-6, with D unclear. CDR3 sequence reads: CASSYSVSGANVLTF. Here the CDR3 DNA reads TGTGCCAGCAGTTACTCGGTCTCTGGGGCCAACGTCCTGACTTTC.